This T cell receptor (beta chain) is drawn from a study of blood T cell repertoires in COVID-19. The repertoire was sequenced with immunoSEQ multiplex PCR; TCRdb's copy has only in-frame clones and lacks some. The sample contains more than 400,000 clones, approximately 85% of which appear only once. V lost 9 bases to trimming and J lost 3 bases; unmatched junction nucleotides: 2. This CDR3 is 11 amino acids long. Germline V gene data show CDR1 as SGHRS and CDR2 as YFSETQ. The V and J genes are TRBV5-1 and TRBJ1-2, with TRBD1 identical over 7 bases. This clonotype was obtained from a human donor in a cohort sampled during active COVID-19. The sample taken for sequencing was peripheral blood. In DNA, the CDR3 is TGCGCCACCGGGACAGACTATGGCTACACCTTC. Translation gives CATGTDYGYTF.